The 8 T cell receptor beta chains given below trace back to one sample, sequenced in a study of OX40 agonist ivuxolimab in advanced cancers. The repertoire was sequenced with immunoSEQ multiplex PCR; TCRdb's copy has only in-frame clones and lacks some. The sample consists of more than 60,000 clones, approximately 94% of them appearing once. Sequencing was performed on CD4+ or CD8+ T cells sorted from blood, taken in a trial of the OX40 agonist ivuxolimab. These receptors came from an adult with an advanced solid tumor such as melanoma, head and neck, liver or kidney cancer.

This rearrangement joins TRBV4-2 to TRBJ2-7; D assignment may be TRBD1 or TRBD2 (6 bases each). The V end lost 5 bases, the J end lost 2 bases, and 13 bases lay between the germline ends. The CDR3 covers 14 residues. Germline V gene sequence: CDR1 LGHNA, CDR2 YNFKEQ. The CDR3 reads CASSLDRGAYEQYF. DNA of the CDR3: TGTGCCAGCAGCTTGGATAGGGGGGCCTACGAGCAGTACTTC.

The chain carries TRBV4-1 and TRBJ2-1; 12 bases line up with TRBD2. After removal of 3 bases from V and 5 bases from J, the junction contained 2 bases not matched to a gene. The V gene's germline CDR1 is MGHRA and CDR2 YSYEKL. The CDR3 contains 15 residues. The CDR3 coding sequence is TGCGCCAGCAGCCACAGGACTAGCGGGAACAATGAGCAGTTCTTC. This codes for CASSHRTSGNNEQFF.

CDR3: CASSPPGQGTNEKLFF. The CDR3 DNA reads TGTGCCAGCAGCCCCCCAGGCCAGGGAACTAATGAAAAACTGTTTTTT. The V and J genes are TRBV7-9 and TRBJ1-4, with D perhaps matching TRBD1 (5 bases). The CDR3 extends over 16 amino acids. The V and J ends lost 5 bases and 1 base respectively, with 14 bases between them. Per the germline V gene, CDR1 is SEHNR and CDR2 is FQNEAQ (reference sequence).

The chain recombines TRBV27 with TRBJ2-7; no definite D call. Looked up from germline, CDR1 is MNHEY and CDR2 is SMNVEV (reference sequence). V was shortened by 3 bases and J by 2 bases, with 11 bases between the two germline ends. There are 14 residues in the CDR3. The CDR3 sequence is CASSLGGAPYEQYF. The CDR3 nucleotides are TGTGCCAGCAGTTTGGGCGGCGCTCCCTACGAGCAGTACTTC.

This chain uses TRBV7-2 with TRBJ2-7; 9 bases line up with TRBD2. The V gene's germline CDR1 is SGHTA and CDR2 FQGNSA. The junction had 6 bases not matched to a gene; V was cut back by 4 bases and J by 5 bases. CDR3 size: 14 residues. This chain's CDR3 is CASSYIAGAHEQYF. The CDR3 region has the DNA TGTGCCAGCAGCTACATAGCGGGAGCACACGAGCAGTACTTC.

This clone showed up just a few times. The V gene is TRBV6-1, the J gene TRBJ2-5; TRBD1 might be the D (5 bases). This CDR3 region has 15 residues. Between the trimmed V and J ends, which lost 4 bases and 0 bases, there was a span of 12 bases. Per the germline V gene, CDR1 is MNHNS and CDR2 is SASEGT. CDR3 bases: TGTGCCAGCAGTGGGACATTTCAGTACCAAGAGACCCAGTACTTC. Translating gives CASSGTFQYQETQYF.

J is TRBJ1-1 and V is TRBV5-1; D unclear. V shed 3 bases and J shed 4 bases, with 13 bases lying between them. Per germline, CDR1 SGHRS and CDR2 YFSETQ. The CDR3 extends over 14 amino acids. DNA for the CDR3: TGCGCCAGCAGCTCCGACCGCATGGCCACTGAAGCTTTCTTT. Translation gives CASSSDRMATEAFF.

The chain has TRBV11-2 and TRBJ2-1; 10 bases are shared with TRBD2. Germline lookup yields CDR1 SGHAT and CDR2 FQNNGV. V shed 5 bases, J shed 8 bases, and the junction held 9 bases outside the gene matches. The CDR3 spans 15 residues. The CDR3 bases are TGTGCCAGCAGCCACCTAGCGGGAGTAGAGGATGAGCAGTTCTTC. It translates to CASSHLAGVEDEQFF.